This entry features one T cell receptor beta chain sequence. Its antigen remains unknown. This specimen comes from a study of blood T cells in healthy people across ages. Donors were systemically healthy Caucasian individuals from Russia aged 6 to 90 years. Every sample had a minimum of 6 million PBMCs isolated. Study results and limitations: Estimated diversity across one million T cells was deemed an underestimate.

Next came a second PCR, run for about 6 to 12 cycles, which used a sample-barcoded 5' primer along with a J-beta primer mix. Tags on each cDNA molecule came from a template-switch adaptor with 12 random nucleotides. Each CDR3 protein gets one entry after TCRdb re-called the 5' RACE reads with MiXCR. Of over 1,200,000 distinct CDR3 sequences in the sample, 55% to 75% are singletons; the top ten hold 6.5% to 8%. The ends lost 7 bases at V and 5 bases at J; junction bases unmatched: 11. This CDR3 is 14 amino acids long. J is TRBJ2-7 and V is TRBV12-3 or TRBV12-4, with 7 bases that match TRBD1. This receptor was taken from a man between 18 and 29 years old in good health. Sample: blood. The CDR3 DNA is TGTGCCAGCAAAACGGGACAGACTTTCCACGAGCAGTACTTC. Residues: CASKTGQTFHEQYF.